The rows below give T cell receptor beta chains drawn from one sample of a study of blood T cell repertoires in COVID-19. Profiled with immunoSEQ multiplex PCR; TCRdb holds only in-frame clones, not every one. The table records 200,000 to 250,000 clones, approximately 87% of them present only once. The sample comprised peripheral blood. Every receptor here comes from an older woman with active or convalescent COVID-19. Each CDR3 is given with its conserved first and last residue. D genes are given only for firm matches. Clone size is not always given. Where it is, it says once, few, many or a class for expanded clones.

J gene,V gene,D gene,clone size,CDR3 protein,CDR3 DNA
TRBJ2-2,TRBV6-6,-,-,CAGRTSNTGELFF,TGTGCCGGAAGGACTTCGAACACCGGGGAGCTGTTTTTT
TRBJ1-6,TRBV6-1,-,-,CASSEGQSPLHF,TGTGCCAGCAGTGAAGGGCAGTCACCCCTCCACTTT
TRBJ1-2,TRBV5-1,TRBD1,-,CASSFGQGAGYTF,TGCGCCAGCAGCTTCGGACAGGGGGCAGGCTACACCTTC
TRBJ1-1,TRBV7-3,TRBD1,few,CASSPGTVNTEAFF,TGTGCCAGCAGCCCCGGGACAGTGAACACTGAAGCTTTCTTT
TRBJ2-1,TRBV6-5,-,few,CASGARGSHNEQFF,TGTGCCAGCGGGGCGAGGGGGTCTCACAATGAGCAGTTCTTC
TRBJ1-1,TRBV3-1/TRBV3-2,TRBD1,-,CASSQDPGQGPRSDF,TGTGCCAGCAGCCAAGATCCAGGACAGGGGCCGCGTTCTGACTTT
TRBJ2-5,TRBV28,TRBD2,-,CASSALLAGGETQYF,TGTGCCAGCAGTGCGCTACTAGCGGGAGGAGAGACCCAGTACTTC
TRBJ2-7,TRBV3-1/TRBV3-2,-,-,CASSQDIAVYEQYF,TGTGCCAGCAGCCAAGATATAGCGGTCTACGAGCAGTACTTC
TRBJ1-4,TRBV19,-,-,CASSVSNEGEKLFF,TGTGCCAGTAGTGTTTCGAACGAGGGAGAAAAACTGTTTTTT
TRBJ1-1,TRBV5-4,TRBD1,-,CASSLPPGTGVLTEAFF,TGTGCCAGCAGCTTGCCCCCCGGGACAGGGGTTCTCACTGAAGCTTTCTTT
TRBJ2-1,TRBV2,TRBD2,-,CASTLSPILAGGQFF,TGTGCCAGCACCCTGTCCCCCATACTAGCGGGAGGGCAGTTCTTC
TRBJ2-1,TRBV19,-,-,CASSPFLYDYNEQFF,TGTGCCAGTAGTCCCTTCCTCTACGACTACAATGAGCAGTTCTTC
TRBJ2-1,TRBV15,-,-,CATSRDRSTAPGGNEQFF,TGTGCCACCAGCAGAGACAGGTCGACCGCCCCCGGGGGCAATGAGCAGTTCTTC
TRBJ1-1,TRBV4-1,TRBD1,-,CASSQPQGATEAFF,TGCGCCAGCAGCCAACCACAGGGGGCGACTGAAGCTTTCTTT
TRBJ2-7,TRBV15,TRBD2,-,CATSWREGLEQYF,TGTGCCACCAGTTGGCGGGAGGGCCTCGAGCAGTACTTC
TRBJ2-3,TRBV5-1,-,-,CASSLQQTSDTQYF,TGCGCCAGCAGCTTGCAACAGACGTCAGATACGCAGTATTTT
TRBJ1-2,TRBV3-1/TRBV3-2,TRBD1,-,CASRGQGADGYTF,TGTGCCAGCAGAGGACAGGGGGCCGACGGCTACACCTTC
TRBJ2-1,TRBV3-1/TRBV3-2,-,-,CASSQDQARQSYNEQFF,TGTGCCAGCAGCCAAGATCAGGCTAGACAGTCCTACAATGAGCAGTTCTTC
TRBJ2-1,TRBV2,-,-,CATQGVQPYNEQFF,TGTGCCACCCAGGGTGTACAACCCTACAATGAGCAGTTCTTC
TRBJ2-2,TRBV5-4,TRBD1,-,CASSTRQGAITGELFF,TGTGCCAGCAGCACCCGACAGGGGGCGATCACCGGGGAGCTGTTTTTT
TRBJ2-1,TRBV28,TRBD2,-,CASSGTRGDEQFF,TGTGCCAGCAGTGGGACCCGGGGGGATGAGCAGTTCTTC
TRBJ2-2,TRBV7-3,TRBD2,-,CASSLTSTSGVTGELFF,TGTGCCAGCAGCTTAACCAGCACTAGCGGGGTCACCGGGGAGCTGTTTTTT
TRBJ1-1,TRBV6-5,TRBD1,-,CASSYSGRGGRAFF,TGTGCCAGCAGTTACTCGGGAAGAGGGGGCAGAGCTTTCTTT
TRBJ1-6,TRBV3-1/TRBV3-2,TRBD1,-,CASSFTGDSPLHF,TGTGCCAGCAGCTTTACAGGGGATTCACCCCTCCACTTT
TRBJ2-2,TRBV28,TRBD2,-,CASKVVGGSGELFF,TGTGCCAGCAAAGTGGTCGGGGGGAGCGGGGAGCTGTTTTTT
TRBJ2-3,TRBV6-6,TRBD2,-,CASTLRTSGLRDTQYF,TGTGCCAGCACCCTCCGGACTAGCGGGTTGAGAGATACGCAGTATTTT
TRBJ2-7,TRBV29-1,TRBD1,-,CSVVQGAGYEQYF,TGCAGCGTTGTTCAGGGGGCTGGGTACGAGCAGTACTTC
TRBJ2-6,TRBV28,-,-,CASSLRGSGANVLTF,TGTGCCAGCAGTTTAAGAGGGTCTGGGGCCAACGTCCTGACTTTC
TRBJ2-3,TRBV4-1,-,-,CASSSRGAGGFTDTQYF,TGCGCCAGCAGCTCAAGGGGGGCAGGGGGTTTTACAGATACGCAGTATTTT
TRBJ2-5,TRBV30,TRBD1,-,CAWSLGQGFEETQYF,TGTGCCTGGAGCCTGGGACAGGGGTTCGAAGAGACCCAGTACTTC
TRBJ1-2,TRBV7-9,-,-,CASSLEATGSDGYTF,TGTGCCAGCAGCTTAGAGGCAACAGGGTCGGATGGCTACACCTTC
TRBJ2-2,TRBV5-1,-,once,CASSVLASVPGELFF,TGCGCCAGCAGCGTCCTCGCTAGCGTTCCCGGGGAGCTGTTTTTT
TRBJ2-2,TRBV18,TRBD2,-,CASSPGLAGGELFF,TGTGCCAGCTCACCAGGACTAGCGGGCGGGGAGCTGTTTTTT
TRBJ2-6,TRBV29-1,TRBD2,-,CSVGSGGSGANVLTF,TGCAGCGTTGGTTCGGGAGGATCTGGGGCCAACGTCCTGACTTTC
TRBJ2-2,TRBV14,TRBD2,-,CASSHQKWGLAGVQNTGELFF,TGTGCCAGCAGCCATCAAAAGTGGGGACTAGCGGGGGTTCAGAACACCGGGGAGCTGTTTTTT
TRBJ2-7,TRBV6-5,TRBD1,-,CASRLTGGEQYF,TGTGCCAGCAGACTGACAGGGGGCGAGCAGTACTTC
TRBJ2-3,TRBV19,TRBD1,-,CASRPTGADTQYF,TGTGCCAGTAGGCCAACAGGGGCTGATACGCAGTATTTT
TRBJ1-1,TRBV5-1,TRBD1,-,CASRAGGMNTEAFF,TGCGCCAGCAGGGCAGGGGGCATGAACACTGAAGCTTTCTTT
TRBJ1-6,TRBV7-2,TRBD1,-,CASTQQGVGSPLHF,TGTGCCAGCACTCAACAGGGGGTAGGATCACCCCTCCACTTT
TRBJ2-1,TRBV28,TRBD2,-,CASSPWASGRRSSYNEQFF,TGTGCCAGCAGTCCTTGGGCTAGCGGGAGGCGGAGCTCCTACAATGAGCAGTTCTTC